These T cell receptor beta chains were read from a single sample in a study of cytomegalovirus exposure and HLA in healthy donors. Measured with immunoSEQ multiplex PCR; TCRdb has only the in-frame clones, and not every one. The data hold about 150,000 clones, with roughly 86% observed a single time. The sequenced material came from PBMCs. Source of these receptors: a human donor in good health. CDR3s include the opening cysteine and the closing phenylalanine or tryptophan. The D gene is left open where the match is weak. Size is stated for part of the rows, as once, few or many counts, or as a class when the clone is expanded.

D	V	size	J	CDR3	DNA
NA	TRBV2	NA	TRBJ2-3	CASSLRVVGDTQYF	TGTGCCAGCTCGTTGCGGGTGGTCGGAGATACGCAGTATTTT
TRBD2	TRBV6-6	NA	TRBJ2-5	CASSFSGRNQETQYF	TGTGCCAGCAGTTTTAGCGGGAGGAACCAAGAGACCCAGTACTTC
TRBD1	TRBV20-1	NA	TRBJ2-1	CSAEQGNEQFF	TGCAGTGCCGAACAGGGGAATGAGCAGTTCTTC
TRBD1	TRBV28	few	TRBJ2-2	CASSLRDRVTGELFF	TGTGCCAGCAGTTTGAGGGACAGGGTCACCGGGGAGCTGTTTTTT
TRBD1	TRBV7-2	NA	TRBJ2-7	CASSPRQGGEQYF	TGTGCCAGCAGCCCCCGACAGGGTGGCGAGCAGTACTTC
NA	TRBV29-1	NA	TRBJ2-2	CSVRTRYTGELFF	TGCAGCGTTCGGACAAGATACACCGGGGAGCTGTTTTTT
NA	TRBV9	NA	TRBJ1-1	CASSVDDFTEAFF	TGTGCCAGCAGCGTAGACGACTTCACTGAAGCTTTCTTT
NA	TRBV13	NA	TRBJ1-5	CASSKEGGGNQPQHF	TGTGCCAGCAGCAAAGAGGGCGGTGGCAATCAGCCCCAGCATTTT
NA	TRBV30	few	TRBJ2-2	CAWTTGFTGELFF	TGTGCCTGGACCACAGGGTTTACCGGGGAGCTGTTTTTT
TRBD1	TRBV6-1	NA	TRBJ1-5	CASRAGQHNQPQHF	TGTGCCAGCAGGGCGGGACAGCACAATCAGCCCCAGCATTTT
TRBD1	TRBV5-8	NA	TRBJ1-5	CASSLEERTGSNQPQHF	TGTGCCAGCAGCTTGGAGGAAAGGACAGGGAGCAATCAGCCCCAGCATTTT
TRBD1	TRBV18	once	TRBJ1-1	CASSTTQGPLNTEAFF	TGTGCCAGCTCAACCACACAGGGGCCACTGAACACTGAAGCTTTCTTT
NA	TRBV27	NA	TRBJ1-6	CASSFPTGSSRSYNSPLHF	TGTGCCAGCAGTTTCCCGACGGGGTCTTCGCGCTCCTATAATTCACCCCTCCACTTT
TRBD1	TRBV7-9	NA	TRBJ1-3	CASSLGTGKHSGNTIYF	TGTGCCAGCAGCTTAGGGACAGGGAAACACTCTGGAAACACCATATATTTT
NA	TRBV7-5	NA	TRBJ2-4	CARSFSRGWGIPAKNIQYF	TGTGCCAGAAGCTTCTCCAGGGGATGGGGGATTCCGGCCAAAAACATTCAGTACTTC
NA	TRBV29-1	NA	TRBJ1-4	CSVVQGSEKLFF	TGCAGCGTTGTCCAGGGGAGTGAAAAACTGTTTTTT
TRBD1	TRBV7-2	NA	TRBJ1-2	CASSLAGTGLYGYTF	TGTGCCAGCAGCTTAGCCGGGACAGGACTGTATGGCTACACCTTC
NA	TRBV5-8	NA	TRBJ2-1	CAPGHKDRYNEQFF	TGTGCCCCGGGTCATAAAGATCGCTACAATGAGCAGTTCTTC
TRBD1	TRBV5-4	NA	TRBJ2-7	CASSQRDRVSYEQYF	TGTGCCAGCAGCCAAAGGGACAGGGTCTCCTACGAGCAGTACTTC
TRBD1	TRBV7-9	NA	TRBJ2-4	CASSFGTGGAKNIQYF	TGTGCCAGCAGCTTTGGGACAGGGGGAGCCAAAAACATTCAGTACTTC
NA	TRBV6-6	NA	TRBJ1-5	CASSRQDSNQPQHF	TGTGCCAGCAGTCGACAGGATAGCAATCAGCCCCAGCATTTT
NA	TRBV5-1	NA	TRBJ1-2	CASSLWAGLEGYTF	TGCGCCAGCAGTCTCTGGGCAGGGCTGGAGGGCTACACCTTC
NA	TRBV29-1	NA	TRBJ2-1	CSVFVGGGEQFF	TGCAGCGTTTTCGTTGGGGGAGGTGAGCAGTTCTTC
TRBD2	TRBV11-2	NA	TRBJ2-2	CASSLVGLGSGELFF	TGTGCCAGCAGCCTCGTAGGACTAGGATCGGGGGAGCTGTTTTTT
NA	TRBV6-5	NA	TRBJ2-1	CASKEDAYNEQFF	TGTGCCAGCAAGGAGGACGCCTACAATGAGCAGTTCTTC
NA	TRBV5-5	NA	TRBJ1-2	CASSLDRANYGYTF	TGTGCCAGCAGCTTGGACAGAGCTAACTATGGCTACACCTTC
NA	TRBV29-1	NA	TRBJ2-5	CSVGRKGETQYF	TGCAGCGTGGGCCGGAAAGGAGAGACCCAGTACTTC
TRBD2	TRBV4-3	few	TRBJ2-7	CASSQVASGGLEQYF	TGCGCCAGCAGCCAAGTGGCGAGCGGGGGATTGGAGCAGTACTTC
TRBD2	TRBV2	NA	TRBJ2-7	CASSVGREREQYF	TGTGCCAGCAGTGTGGGGCGGGAGAGGGAGCAGTACTTC
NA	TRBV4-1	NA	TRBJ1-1	CASSQAYGMNTEAFF	TGCGCCAGCAGCCAAGCCTACGGGATGAACACTGAAGCTTTCTTT
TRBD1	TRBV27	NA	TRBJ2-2	CASSRDRTNTGELFF	TGTGCCAGCAGTCGGGACAGAACGAACACCGGGGAGCTGTTTTTT
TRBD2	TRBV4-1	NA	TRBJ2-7	CASSQALAGGSSYEQYF	TGCGCCAGCAGCCAAGCTCTAGCGGGAGGGAGCTCCTACGAGCAGTACTTC
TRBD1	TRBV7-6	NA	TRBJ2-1	CASSWDRYNEQFF	TGTGCCAGCAGCTGGGACAGGTACAATGAGCAGTTCTTC
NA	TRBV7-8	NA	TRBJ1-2	CASSLDGGENYGYTF	TGTGCCAGCAGCTTAGATGGGGGCGAAAACTATGGCTACACCTTC
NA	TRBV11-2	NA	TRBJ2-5	CASSFAGRQETQYF	TGTGCCAGCAGCTTCGCGGGACGGCAAGAGACCCAGTACTTC
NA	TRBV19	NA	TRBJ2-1	CASKYRSSYNEQFF	TGTGCCAGTAAGTACAGGAGCTCCTACAATGAGCAGTTCTTC
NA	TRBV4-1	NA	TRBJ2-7	CASSQALTGTPYEQYF	TGCGCCAGCAGCCAAGCCCTGACCGGGACACCCTACGAGCAGTACTTC
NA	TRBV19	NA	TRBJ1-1	CASNQRVMNTEAFF	TGTGCCAGTAATCAGCGGGTTATGAACACTGAAGCTTTCTTT
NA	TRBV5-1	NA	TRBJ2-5	CASSLSRYQETQYF	TGCGCCAGCAGCTTGAGCAGGTACCAAGAGACCCAGTACTTC
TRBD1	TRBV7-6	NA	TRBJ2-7	CASSLDRGYTYEQYF	TGTGCCAGCAGCTTAGACAGGGGGTATACCTACGAGCAGTACTTC
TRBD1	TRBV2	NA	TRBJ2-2	CASSGATGKTVGELFF	TGTGCCAGCAGTGGAGCGACAGGGAAAACGGTCGGGGAGCTGTTTTTT
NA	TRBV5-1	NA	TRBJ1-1	CASSLGQQTTEAFF	TGCGCCAGCAGCTTGGGCCAACAGACCACTGAAGCTTTCTTT
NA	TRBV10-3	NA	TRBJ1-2	CATSFPGNFYGYTF	TGTGCCACGAGCTTTCCAGGGAACTTCTATGGCTACACCTTC
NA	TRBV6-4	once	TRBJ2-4	CASSDPENIQYF	TGTGCCAGCAGTGACCCGGAAAACATTCAGTACTTC
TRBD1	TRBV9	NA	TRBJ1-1	CASSAQGTLREAFF	TGTGCCAGCAGCGCACAGGGGACACTTAGAGAAGCTTTCTTT
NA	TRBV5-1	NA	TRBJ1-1	CASSFSRLSGTEAFF	TGCGCCAGCAGCTTTAGTAGGCTGTCGGGCACTGAAGCTTTCTTT
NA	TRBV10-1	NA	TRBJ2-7	CASSDRTGTPYEQYF	TGCGCCAGCAGTGACAGGACCGGGACACCATACGAGCAGTACTTC
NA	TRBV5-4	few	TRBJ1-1	CASSSDGRTALF	TGTGCCAGCAGCTCCGATGGGAGGACTGCATTATTT
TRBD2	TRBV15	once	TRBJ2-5	CATSIHWTSGSGQETQYF	TGTGCCACCAGCATCCATTGGACTAGCGGGAGTGGGCAAGAGACCCAGTACTTC
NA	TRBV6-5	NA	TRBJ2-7	CAAGETGFGLGQYF	TGTGCCGCCGGTGAGACAGGATTTGGTCTGGGGCAGTACTTC
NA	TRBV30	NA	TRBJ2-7	CAWALLGREQYF	TGTGCCTGGGCCCTTCTAGGCCGCGAGCAGTACTTC